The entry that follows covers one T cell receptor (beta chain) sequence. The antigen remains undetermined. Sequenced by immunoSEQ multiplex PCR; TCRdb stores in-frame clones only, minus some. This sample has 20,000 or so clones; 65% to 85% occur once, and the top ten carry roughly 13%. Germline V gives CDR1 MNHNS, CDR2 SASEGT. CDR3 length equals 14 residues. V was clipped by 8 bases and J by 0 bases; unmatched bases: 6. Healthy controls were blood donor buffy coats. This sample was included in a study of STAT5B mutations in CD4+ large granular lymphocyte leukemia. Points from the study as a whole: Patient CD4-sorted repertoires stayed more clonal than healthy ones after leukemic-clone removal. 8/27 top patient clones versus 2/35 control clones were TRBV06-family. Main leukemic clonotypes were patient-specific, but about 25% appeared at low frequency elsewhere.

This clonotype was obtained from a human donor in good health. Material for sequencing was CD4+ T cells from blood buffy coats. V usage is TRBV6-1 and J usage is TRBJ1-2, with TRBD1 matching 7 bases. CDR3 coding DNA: TGTGCCAGCCGAGGGACAGAACCTAACTATGGCTACACCTTC. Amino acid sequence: CASRGTEPNYGYTF.